The clone carrying this T cell receptor (beta chain) was seen a few times. Its matching antigen is unknown. The study reverse transcribed the entire isolated RNA, so it sequenced expressed TCRB transcripts. Repertoires were generated with immunoSEQ multiplex PCR, while TCRdb's copy carries only in-frame clones and drops some. The sample consists of around 300,000 clones, under 8.5% of them appearing once. The record originates from a study of beta chain features in type 1 diabetes. Findings of the study overall: Any HLA effect on TCRB rearrangement was left unresolved by small sub-analyses. Researchers cautioned that cDNA sequencing could over-represent cells with high TCR expression.

Germline V gene lookup returns CDR1 SQVTM and CDR2 ANQGSEA. V gave up 4 bases and J gave up 5 bases, with 20 bases separating them. This CDR3 contains 15 residues. The V gene is TRBV29-1, the J gene TRBJ1-1; a possible D gene is TRBD1 (6 bases). The receptor was isolated from a woman aged 18-35 years in good health. Sequenced input: central memory CD4+ T cells from blood. CDR3 DNA: TGCAGCGTTGGAGGTTTTTTACAGGGAAGAACTGAAGCTTTCTTT. This translates into CSVGGFLQGRTEAFF.